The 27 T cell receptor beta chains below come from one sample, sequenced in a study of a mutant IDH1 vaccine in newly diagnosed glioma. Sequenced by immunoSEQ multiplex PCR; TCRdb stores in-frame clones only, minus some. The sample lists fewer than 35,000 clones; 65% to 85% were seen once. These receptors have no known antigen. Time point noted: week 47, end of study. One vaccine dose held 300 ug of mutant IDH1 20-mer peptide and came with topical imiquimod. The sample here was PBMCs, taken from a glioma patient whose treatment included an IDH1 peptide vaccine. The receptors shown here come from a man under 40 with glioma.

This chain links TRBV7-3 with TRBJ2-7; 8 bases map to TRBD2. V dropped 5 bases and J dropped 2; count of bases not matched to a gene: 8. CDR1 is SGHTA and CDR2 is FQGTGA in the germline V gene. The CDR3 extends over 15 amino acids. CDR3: CASSVTSGDTYEQYF. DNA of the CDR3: TGTGCCAGCAGCGTCACTAGCGGAGATACCTACGAGCAGTACTTC. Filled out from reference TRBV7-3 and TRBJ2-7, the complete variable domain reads GAGVSQTPSNKVTEKGKYVELRCDPISGHTALYWYRQSLGQGPEFLIYFQGTGAADDSGLPNDRFFAVRPEGSVSTLKIQRTERGDSAVYLCASSVTSGDTYEQYFGPGTRLTVT.

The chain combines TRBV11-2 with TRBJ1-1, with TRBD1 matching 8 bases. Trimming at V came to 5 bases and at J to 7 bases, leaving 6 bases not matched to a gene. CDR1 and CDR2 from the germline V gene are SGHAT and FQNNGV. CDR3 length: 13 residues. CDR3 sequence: CASSLTGVVEAFF. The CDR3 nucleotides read TGTGCCAGCAGCCTGACAGGGGTTGTTGAAGCTTTCTTT.

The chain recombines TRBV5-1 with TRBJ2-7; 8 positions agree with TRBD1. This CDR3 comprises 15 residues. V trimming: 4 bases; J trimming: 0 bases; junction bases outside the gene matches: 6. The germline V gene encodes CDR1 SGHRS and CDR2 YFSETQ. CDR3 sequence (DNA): TGCGCCAGCAGCGCCAGGACAGGGAGCTCCTACGAGCAGTACTTC. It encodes CASSARTGSSYEQYF.

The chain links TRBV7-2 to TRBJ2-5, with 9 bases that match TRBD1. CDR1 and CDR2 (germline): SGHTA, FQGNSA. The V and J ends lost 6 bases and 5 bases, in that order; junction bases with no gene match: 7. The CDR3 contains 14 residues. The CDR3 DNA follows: TGTGCCAGCAGAAAAAGACAGGGGGTTGAGACCCAGTACTTC. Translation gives CASRKRQGVETQYF.

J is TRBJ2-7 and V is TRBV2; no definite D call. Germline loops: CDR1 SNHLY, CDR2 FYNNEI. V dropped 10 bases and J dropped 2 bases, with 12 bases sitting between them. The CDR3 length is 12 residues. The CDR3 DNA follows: TGTGCCACTCTGACACTAACCTACGAGCAGTACTTC. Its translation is CATLTLTYEQYF.

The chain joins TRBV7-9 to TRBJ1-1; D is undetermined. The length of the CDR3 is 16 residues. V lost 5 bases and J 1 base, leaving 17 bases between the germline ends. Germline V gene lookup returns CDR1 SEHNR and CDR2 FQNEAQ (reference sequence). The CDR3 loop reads CASSPPTQGSNTEAFF. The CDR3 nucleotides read TGTGCCAGCAGCCCCCCGACTCAAGGATCGAACACTGAAGCTTTCTTT.

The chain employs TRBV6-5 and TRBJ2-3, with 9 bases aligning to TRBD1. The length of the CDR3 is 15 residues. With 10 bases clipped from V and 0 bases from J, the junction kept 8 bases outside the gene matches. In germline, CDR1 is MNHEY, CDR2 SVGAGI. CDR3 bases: TGTGCCATAAGAAAGACAGGGGGGAGCACAGATACGCAGTATTTT. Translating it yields CAIRKTGGSTDTQYF.

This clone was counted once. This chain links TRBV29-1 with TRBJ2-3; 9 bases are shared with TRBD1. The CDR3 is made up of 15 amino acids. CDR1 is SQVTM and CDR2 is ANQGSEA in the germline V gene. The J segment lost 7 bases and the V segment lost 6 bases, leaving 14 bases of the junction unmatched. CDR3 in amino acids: CSVGGQGLKGYTQYF. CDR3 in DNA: TGCAGCGTGGGGGGACAGGGACTAAAAGGATATACGCAGTATTTT.

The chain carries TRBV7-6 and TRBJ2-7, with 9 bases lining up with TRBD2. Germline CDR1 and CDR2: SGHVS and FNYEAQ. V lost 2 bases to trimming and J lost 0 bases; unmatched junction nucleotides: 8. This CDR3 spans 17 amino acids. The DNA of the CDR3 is TGTGCCAGCAGCTTAACGACAGCGGGGGGTCCCTCCTACGAGCAGTACTTC. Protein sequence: CASSLTTAGGPSYEQYF.

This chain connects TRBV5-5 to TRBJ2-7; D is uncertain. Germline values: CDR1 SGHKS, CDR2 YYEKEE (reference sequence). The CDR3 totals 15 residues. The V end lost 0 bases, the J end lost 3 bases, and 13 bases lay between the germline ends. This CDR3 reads CASSLGPQPNYEQYF. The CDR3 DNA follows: TGTGCCAGCAGCTTGGGGCCACAACCTAACTACGAGCAGTACTTC.

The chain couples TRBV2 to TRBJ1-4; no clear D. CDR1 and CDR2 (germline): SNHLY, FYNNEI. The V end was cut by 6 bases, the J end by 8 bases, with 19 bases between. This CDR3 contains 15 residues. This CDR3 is CASRDTTGLTEKLFF. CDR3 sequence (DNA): TGTGCCAGCAGAGATACAACGGGCCTTACGGAAAAACTGTTTTTT. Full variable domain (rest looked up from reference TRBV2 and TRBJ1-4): EPEVTQTPSHQVTQMGQEVILRCVPISNHLYFYWYRQILGQKVEFLVSFYNNEISEKSEIFDDQFSVERPDGSNFTLKIRSTKLEDSAMYFCASRDTTGLTEKLFFGSGTQLSVL.

CDR3 DNA: TGTGCCAGTAAGCAGAAATCCGGTCCCACTTTAGAGCAGTACTTC. This translates into CASKQKSGPTLEQYF. V usage is TRBV19 and J usage is TRBJ2-7; D is unresolved. Trimming shortened V by 7 bases and J by 7 bases, and 23 bases separated the two germline ends. CDR1 and CDR2 from the germline V gene are LNHDA and SQIVND (reference sequence). The CDR3 totals 15 residues.

The CDR3, as DNA: TGTGCCAGCAGCGTCGATTCCGGGACAGGGGGCTACGAGCAGTACTTC. It specifies CASSVDSGTGGYEQYF. The chain carries TRBV9 and TRBJ2-7; 11 bases are a match to TRBD1. CDR1 is SGDLS, CDR2 YYNGEE, per germline. The V segment lost 2 bases and the J segment 3 bases; nucleotides outside the gene matches: 7. This CDR3 comprises 16 residues.

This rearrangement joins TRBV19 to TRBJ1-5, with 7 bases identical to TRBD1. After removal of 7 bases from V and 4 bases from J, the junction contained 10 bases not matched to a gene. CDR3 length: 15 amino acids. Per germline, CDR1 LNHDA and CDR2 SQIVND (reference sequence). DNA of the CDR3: TGTGCCAGTATTCCTACAGGGGACTTAAATCAGCCCCAGCATTTT. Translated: CASIPTGDLNQPQHF.

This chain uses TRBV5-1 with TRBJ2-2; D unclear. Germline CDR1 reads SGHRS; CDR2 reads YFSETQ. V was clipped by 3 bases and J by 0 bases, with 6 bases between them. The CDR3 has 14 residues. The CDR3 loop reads CASSWKANTGELFF. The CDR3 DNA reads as TGCGCCAGCAGCTGGAAAGCGAACACCGGGGAGCTGTTTTTT.

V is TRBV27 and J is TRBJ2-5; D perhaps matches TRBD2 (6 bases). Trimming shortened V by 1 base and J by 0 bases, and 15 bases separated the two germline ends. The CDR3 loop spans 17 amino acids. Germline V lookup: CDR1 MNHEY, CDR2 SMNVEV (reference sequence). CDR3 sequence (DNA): TGTGCCAGCAGTTTATGGTCCGGGGGAAAGTACCAAGAGACCCAGTACTTC. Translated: CASSLWSGGKYQETQYF.

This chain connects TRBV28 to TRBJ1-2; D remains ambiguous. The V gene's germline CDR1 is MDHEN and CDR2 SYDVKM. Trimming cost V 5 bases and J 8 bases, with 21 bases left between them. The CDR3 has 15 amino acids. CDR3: CASSPPPDVILGYTF. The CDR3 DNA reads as TGTGCCAGCAGTCCCCCGCCAGACGTTATTTTGGGCTACACCTTC.

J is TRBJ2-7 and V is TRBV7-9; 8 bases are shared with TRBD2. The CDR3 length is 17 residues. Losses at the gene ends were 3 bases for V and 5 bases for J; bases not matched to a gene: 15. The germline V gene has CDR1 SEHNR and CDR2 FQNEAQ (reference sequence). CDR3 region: CASSFGTRQAHDDEQYF. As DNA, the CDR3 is TGTGCCAGCAGCTTTGGGACTAGACAGGCCCATGATGACGAGCAGTACTTC. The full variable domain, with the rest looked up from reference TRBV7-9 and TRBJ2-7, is DTGVSQNPRHKITKRGQNVTFRCDPISEHNRLYWYRQTLGQGPEFLTYFQNEAQLEKSRLLSDRFSAERPKGSFSTLEIQRTEQGDSAMYLCASSFGTRQAHDDEQYFGPGTRLTVT.

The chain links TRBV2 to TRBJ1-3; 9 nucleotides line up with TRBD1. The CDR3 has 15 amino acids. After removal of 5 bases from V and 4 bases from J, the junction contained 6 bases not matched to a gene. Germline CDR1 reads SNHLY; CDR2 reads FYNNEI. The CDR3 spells CASSSQGAPGNTIYF. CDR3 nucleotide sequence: TGTGCCAGCAGTTCACAGGGGGCTCCCGGAAACACCATATATTTT.

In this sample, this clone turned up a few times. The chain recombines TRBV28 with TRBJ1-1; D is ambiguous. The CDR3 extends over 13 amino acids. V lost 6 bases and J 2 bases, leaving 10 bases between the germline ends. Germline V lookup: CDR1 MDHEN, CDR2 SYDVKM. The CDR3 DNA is TGTGCCAGCAGAACAGCGATAAACACTGAAGCTTTCTTT. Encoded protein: CASRTAINTEAFF.

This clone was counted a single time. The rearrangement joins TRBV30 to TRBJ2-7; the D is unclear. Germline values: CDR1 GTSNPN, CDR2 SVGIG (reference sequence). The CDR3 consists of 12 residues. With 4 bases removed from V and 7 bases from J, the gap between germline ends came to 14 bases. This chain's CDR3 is CAWNGGPGEQYF. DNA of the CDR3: TGTGCCTGGAACGGCGGTCCTGGGGAGCAGTACTTC.

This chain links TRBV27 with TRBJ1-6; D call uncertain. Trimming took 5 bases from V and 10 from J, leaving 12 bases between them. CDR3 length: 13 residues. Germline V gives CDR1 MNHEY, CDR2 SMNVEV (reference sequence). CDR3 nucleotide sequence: TGTGCCAGCAGTGGGTCCCTTCGGTCACCCCTCCACTTT. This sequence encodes CASSGSLRSPLHF.

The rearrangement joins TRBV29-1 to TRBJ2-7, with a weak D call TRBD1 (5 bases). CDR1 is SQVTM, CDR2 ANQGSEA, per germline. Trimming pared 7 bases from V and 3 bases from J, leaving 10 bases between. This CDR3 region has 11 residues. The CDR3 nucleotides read TGCAGCGCTGTTCAGGGCTACGAGCAGTACTTC. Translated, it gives CSAVQGYEQYF.

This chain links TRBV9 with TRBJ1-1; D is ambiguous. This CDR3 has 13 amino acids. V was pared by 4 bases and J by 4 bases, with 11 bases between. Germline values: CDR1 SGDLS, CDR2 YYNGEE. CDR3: CASSSDLGTEAFF. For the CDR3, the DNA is TGTGCCAGCAGCAGCGATTTAGGCACTGAAGCTTTCTTT.

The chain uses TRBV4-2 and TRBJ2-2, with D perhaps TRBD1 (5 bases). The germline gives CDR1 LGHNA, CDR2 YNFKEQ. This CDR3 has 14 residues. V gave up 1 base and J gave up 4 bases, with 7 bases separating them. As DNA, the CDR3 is TGTGCCAGCAGCCAAGTTGGGGCCACCGGGGAGCTGTTTTTT. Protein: CASSQVGATGELFF.

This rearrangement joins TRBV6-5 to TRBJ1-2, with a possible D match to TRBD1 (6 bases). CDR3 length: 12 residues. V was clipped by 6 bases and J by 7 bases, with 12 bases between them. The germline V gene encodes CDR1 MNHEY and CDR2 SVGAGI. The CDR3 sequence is CASRSSGVGYTF. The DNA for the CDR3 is TGTGCCAGCAGGTCATCAGGGGTTGGCTACACCTTC.

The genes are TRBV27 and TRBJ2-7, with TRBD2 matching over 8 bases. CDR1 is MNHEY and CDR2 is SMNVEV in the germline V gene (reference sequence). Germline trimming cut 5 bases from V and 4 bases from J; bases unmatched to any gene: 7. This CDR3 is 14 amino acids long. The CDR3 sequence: CASSQGTSGYEQYF. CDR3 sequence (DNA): TGTGCCAGCAGTCAGGGGACTAGTGGATACGAGCAGTACTTC.